The 25 T cell receptor beta chains below come from one sample, sequenced in a study of control samples from healthy donors and cancer patients. Profiled with immunoSEQ multiplex PCR; TCRdb holds only in-frame clones, not every one. The table lists 90,000 to 130,000 clones, about 80% of them singletons, with 6% to 8% in the top ten. What was sequenced was blood. The source of these receptors is a young man in good health.

The genes are TRBV10-2 and TRBJ2-1; D possibly corresponds to TRBD1 (5 bases). CDR1 is WSHSY and CDR2 is SAAADI in the germline V gene. Between the trimmed V and J ends, which lost 2 bases and 0 bases, there was a span of 11 bases. The CDR3 consists of 16 residues. The chain's CDR3 is CASSEVQGFSYNEQFF. The CDR3 coding sequence is TGCGCCAGCAGTGAGGTTCAGGGTTTCTCCTACAATGAGCAGTTCTTC.

The chain recombines TRBV4-2 with TRBJ2-2; D possibly corresponds to TRBD1 (6 bases). The CDR3 extends over 17 amino acids. Germline V gene lookup returns CDR1 LGHNA and CDR2 YNFKEQ. V was trimmed by 1 base and J by 2 bases, leaving 14 bases between them. CDR3 sequence: CASSQGATGSNTGELFF. The CDR3 nucleotides read TGTGCCAGCAGCCAAGGAGCCACAGGGAGTAACACCGGGGAGCTGTTTTTT.

This clone has more than one count but fewer than ten. Here the CDR3 DNA reads TGTGCCATCAGTCTCCAGGGACGCCCCAACGAGCAGTACTTC. Its translation is CAISLQGRPNEQYF. The chain links TRBV10-3 to TRBJ2-7; perhaps D is TRBD1 or TRBD2 (5 bases each). The CDR3 covers 14 residues. V lost 5 bases and J lost 5, with 16 bases in between. Germline CDR1 and CDR2: ENHRY and SYGVKD.

The gene calls are TRBV30 and TRBJ2-3; TRBD1 might be the D (5 bases). V lost 4 bases to trimming and J lost 2 bases, with 13 bases between them. The CDR3 consists of 14 residues. In germline, CDR1 is GTSNPN, CDR2 SVGIG (reference sequence). The CDR3 DNA reads TGTGCCTGGATCGAAGGGGCTTTCACAGATACGCAGTATTTT. Its protein product is CAWIEGAFTDTQYF. The full variable domain, in which reference TRBV30 and TRBJ2-3 provide the parts outside the CDR3, is SQTIHQWPATLVQPVGSPLSLECTVEGTSNPNLYWYRQAAGRGLQLLFYSVGIGQISSEVPQNLSASRPQDRQFILSSKKLLLSDSGFYLCAWIEGAFTDTQYFGPGTRLTVL.

This chain uses TRBV9 with TRBJ2-1, with 8 bases fitting TRBD2. CDR1 and CDR2 (germline): SGDLS, YYNGEE. The length of the CDR3 is 15 residues. V trimming: 0 bases; J trimming: 4 bases; junction bases outside the gene matches: 3. The CDR3 sequence is CASSVGSGGYNEQFF. As DNA, the CDR3 is TGTGCCAGCAGCGTAGGGAGCGGGGGTTACAATGAGCAGTTCTTC.

About this clone itself: Additional DNA sequences in this sample encode the identical CDR3. The J gene is TRBJ1-5, the V gene TRBV19; D unclear. Germline V CDR1 and CDR2: LNHDA, SQIVND (reference sequence). This CDR3 spans 15 amino acids. Trimming removed 1 base from V and 0 bases from J, with 7 bases in between. Written as DNA, the CDR3 is TGTGCCAGTAGTATAGGGGGATATAGCAATCAGCCCCAGCATTTT. Translating it yields CASSIGGYSNQPQHF.

The chain recombines TRBV2 with TRBJ1-5; TRBD1 matches 8 bases. The CDR3 covers 14 residues. Germline-derived CDR1 and CDR2 are SNHLY and FYNNEI. The V segment lost 6 bases and the J segment 5 bases; nucleotides outside the gene matches: 6. CDR3 sequence reads: CASSQGQEHQPQHF. CDR3 sequence (DNA): TGTGCCAGCAGCCAGGGACAGGAGCATCAGCCCCAGCATTTT.

This chain connects TRBV5-6 to TRBJ1-1; possible D gene TRBD1, 6 bases. Germline CDR1 and CDR2: SGHDT and YYEEEE. The ends were cut back, 3 bases at V and 5 bases at J, with 11 bases in the middle. CDR3 length: 13 residues. The chain's CDR3 is CASSWDTRTEAFF. The CDR3 region has the DNA TGTGCCAGCAGCTGGGACACGCGTACTGAAGCTTTCTTT.

The V and J genes are TRBV2 and TRBJ1-4; D may be TRBD1 (5 bases). V was clipped by 7 bases and J by 0 bases, with 9 bases between them. Looked up from germline, CDR1 is SNHLY and CDR2 is FYNNEI. This CDR3 is 14 amino acids long. In nucleotides, the CDR3 is TGTGCCAGCAACACAGGTGCAACTAATGAAAAACTGTTTTTT. This gives the protein CASNTGATNEKLFF.

In its sample, this clone was seen a few times. The junction departs from the called germline gene at one end, perhaps through a read error. The chain joins TRBV20-1 to TRBJ1-6, with D maybe TRBD1 (5 bases). Germline V CDR1 and CDR2: DFQATT, SNEGSKA (reference sequence). The CDR3 is 13 amino acids. The CDR3 spells CSASWGINSPLHF. The DNA for the CDR3 is TGCAGTGCTAGTTGGGGGATAAATTCTCCCCTCCACTTT.

This chain uses TRBV9 with TRBJ1-6; no definite D call. The V end was cut by 6 bases, the J end by 0 bases, with 7 bases between. Germline V gene sequence: CDR1 SGDLS, CDR2 YYNGEE. This CDR3 region has 14 residues. Here the CDR3 reads CASKGSSYNSPLHF. CDR3 DNA: TGTGCCAGCAAAGGCAGCTCCTATAATTCACCCCTCCACTTT.

The chain is built from TRBV28 and TRBJ1-2; 12 bases are a match to TRBD1. Germline V CDR1 and CDR2: MDHEN, SYDVKM. Trimming at V came to 8 bases and at J to 4 bases, leaving 8 bases not matched to a gene. There are 15 residues in the CDR3. CDR3 protein: CASLGTGGKSYGYTF. CDR3 bases: TGTGCCAGCTTAGGGACAGGGGGCAAAAGCTATGGCTACACCTTC.

The chain joins TRBV6-6 to TRBJ1-6; 8 bases are a match to TRBD1. This CDR3 has 15 residues. Germline CDR1 is MNHNY and CDR2 is SVGAGI (reference sequence). The J segment lost 4 bases and the V segment lost 6 bases, leaving 5 bases of the junction unmatched. This CDR3 is CASRHRDRYNSPLHF. In DNA, the CDR3 is TGTGCCAGCAGACACCGGGACAGGTATAATTCACCCCTCCACTTT.

This clone occurred a few times. The chain carries TRBV29-1 and TRBJ1-3; unclear D gene. The V gene lost 4 bases and the J gene lost 0 bases, with 10 bases spanning the gap. CDR1 is SQVTM, CDR2 ANQGSEA, per germline. This CDR3 region has 14 residues. The CDR3 protein is CSVVVAASGNTIYF. CDR3 in DNA: TGCAGCGTTGTCGTGGCAGCCTCTGGAAACACCATATATTTT.

V gene TRBV15 combines with J gene TRBJ1-6; D ambiguous. CDR3 size: 15 residues. V gave up 3 bases and J gave up 5 bases, with 11 bases separating them. CDR1 is LNHNV, CDR2 YYDKDF, per germline (reference sequence). The CDR3 loop is CATSRGRPNNSPLHF. Here the CDR3 DNA reads TGTGCCACCAGCAGGGGCAGACCAAATAATTCACCCCTCCACTTT.

This clone was observed once. V and J are TRBV6-5 and TRBJ2-7; possibly TRBD1 or TRBD2 for D (5 bases each). The CDR3 sequence is 14 residues long. The V end was cut by 7 bases, the J end by 4 bases, with 17 bases between. Germline CDR1 and CDR2: MNHEY and SVGAGI. DNA of the CDR3: TGTGCCAGCACAACAGCCCCGGGACCGTACGAGCAGTACGTC. Residues: CASTTAPGPYEQYV.

V and J are TRBV5-1 and TRBJ1-2, with a weak D call TRBD1 (5 bases). The V end was cut by 0 bases, the J end by 8 bases, with 20 bases between. This CDR3 has 16 amino acids. Looked up from germline, CDR1 is SGHRS and CDR2 is YFSETQ. This CDR3 is CASSLVGGQGVVGYTF. Written as DNA, the CDR3 is TGCGCCAGCAGCTTGGTCGGCGGGCAGGGAGTTGTCGGCTACACCTTC.

The J gene is TRBJ1-1, the V gene TRBV29-1; the match to TRBD1 covers 7 bases. The CDR3 is made up of 13 amino acids. Looked up from germline, CDR1 is SQVTM and CDR2 is ANQGSEA. Trimming removed 5 bases from V and 2 bases from J; junction bases left unmatched: 5. CDR3 coding DNA: TGCAGCGTTCAGGACAGGTTCAACACTGAAGCTTTCTTT. Translating gives CSVQDRFNTEAFF. The full variable domain, in which reference TRBV29-1 and TRBJ1-1 provide the parts outside the CDR3, is SAVISQKPSRDICQRGTSLTIQCQVDSQVTMMFWYRQQPGQSLTLIATANQGSEATYESGFVIDKFPISRPNLTFSTLTVSNMSPEDSSIYLCSVQDRFNTEAFFGQGTRLTVV.

The genes are TRBV3-1 (or the pseudogene TRBV3-2) and TRBJ1-4; 11 nucleotides align to TRBD1. V shed 1 base, J shed 7 bases, and the junction held 11 bases outside the gene matches. The germline V gene encodes CDR1 LGHDT and CDR2 YNNKEL (reference sequence). The CDR3 covers 18 residues. This CDR3 reads CASSQVLDRGRSGEKLFF. The DNA of the CDR3 is TGTGCCAGCAGCCAAGTATTGGACAGGGGGCGGAGTGGTGAAAAACTGTTTTTT.

The chain links TRBV7-9 to TRBJ2-3, with TRBD2 matching 8 bases. V dropped 5 bases and J dropped 2; count of bases not matched to a gene: 9. The CDR3 contains 16 residues. Germline V gene lookup returns CDR1 SEHNR and CDR2 FQNEAQ (reference sequence). The CDR3 sequence: CASSGWTGGHTDTQYF. CDR3 sequence (DNA): TGTGCCAGCAGCGGGTGGACGGGGGGGCACACAGATACGCAGTATTTT.

V usage is TRBV28 and J usage is TRBJ1-5; TRBD1 matches 9 bases. Germline assignment: CDR1 MDHEN and CDR2 SYDVKM. The CDR3 runs 16 residues. V dropped 6 bases and J dropped 4; count of bases not matched to a gene: 10. CDR3 sequence: CASRGAGQGTNQPQHF. The CDR3 DNA follows: TGTGCCAGCAGAGGGGCCGGACAGGGGACAAATCAGCCCCAGCATTTT. The whole variable domain, remainder taken from reference TRBV28 and TRBJ1-5, is DVKVTQSSRYLVKRTGEKVFLECVQDMDHENMFWYRQDPGLGLRLIYFSYDVKMKEKGDIPEGYSVSREKKERFSLILESASTNQTSMYLCASRGAGQGTNQPQHFGDGTRLSIL.

The chain links TRBV19 to TRBJ1-5; TRBD1 matches 7 bases. Germline CDR1 LNHDA, CDR2 SQIVND (reference sequence). This CDR3 spans 17 amino acids. V shed 1 base and J 2 bases; nucleotides not matched to a gene: 8. CDR3 amino acids: CASSIGTGRDRNQPQHF. CDR3 DNA: TGTGCCAGTAGTATAGGGACAGGTAGAGATCGCAATCAGCCCCAGCATTTT.

The chain combines TRBV15 with TRBJ2-7, with no clear D. This CDR3 contains 15 residues. In germline, CDR1 is LNHNV, CDR2 YYDKDF (reference sequence). Trimming removed 3 bases at V and 3 bases at J, with 15 bases between. For the CDR3, the DNA is TGTGCCACCAGCAGTCGTTACATCCGACTCTACGAGCAGTACGTC. Translated: CATSSRYIRLYEQYV.

V usage is TRBV6-4 and J usage is TRBJ1-6, with D perhaps TRBD1 (6 bases). The CDR3 is 17 residues long. In germline, CDR1 is MRHNA, CDR2 SNTAGT. Trimming took 3 bases from V and 7 from J, leaving 19 bases between them. Here the CDR3 DNA reads TGTGCCAGCAGTGAGGTCTGCGGGGGCGCTGGCAATTCACCCCTCCACTTT. Translated, it gives CASSEVCGGAGNSPLHF.

This clone was observed a handful of times. V is TRBV12-3 or TRBV12-4 and J is TRBJ1-2, with D possibly matching TRBD1 (5 bases). CDR3 length: 11 amino acids. The V end was cut by 1 base, the J end by 8 bases, with 5 bases between. CDR3: CASSLGGGYTF. The CDR3 DNA reads TGTGCCAGCAGTTTAGGGGGGGGCTACACCTTC.